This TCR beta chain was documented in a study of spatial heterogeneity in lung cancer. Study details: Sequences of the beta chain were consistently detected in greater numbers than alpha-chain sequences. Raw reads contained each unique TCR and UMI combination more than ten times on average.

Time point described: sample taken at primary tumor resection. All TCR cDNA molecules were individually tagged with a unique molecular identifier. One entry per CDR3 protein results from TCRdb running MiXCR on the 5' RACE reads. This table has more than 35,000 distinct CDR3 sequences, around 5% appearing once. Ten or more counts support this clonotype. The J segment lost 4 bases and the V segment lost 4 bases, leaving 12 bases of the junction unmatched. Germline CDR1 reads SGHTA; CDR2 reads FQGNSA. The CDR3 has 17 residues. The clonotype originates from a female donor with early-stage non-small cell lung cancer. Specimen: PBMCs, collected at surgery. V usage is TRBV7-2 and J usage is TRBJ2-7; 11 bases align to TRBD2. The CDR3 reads CASSSPSASGGIYEQYF. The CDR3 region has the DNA TGTGCCAGCAGCTCCCCTTCAGCTAGCGGGGGGATTTACGAGCAGTACTTC.